This T cell receptor (beta chain) was documented in a study of shared clonotypes between healthy human individuals. Study information: CD4 naive and CD4 memory each took three plates per donor, while CD8 naive took two and CD8 memory one.

Concerning this clone itself: Its antigen is still unknown.

Assay used: immunoSEQ multiplex PCR; TCRdb lists only in-frame clones, some missing. Seen here are around 2.1 million clones, under 97% observed once, and the top ten hold around 0.13%. The germline gives CDR1 KGHSH, CDR2 LQKENI. CDR3 size: 18 residues. Trimming pared 2 bases from V and 4 bases from J, leaving 23 bases between. Study-wide findings and caveats: Clonotype sharing among donors was thought likely to change with sequencing depth.

The receptor was derived from a man aged 18 to 30 in good health. The rearrangement joins TRBV18 to TRBJ1-2; D not certain. Sequencing was carried out using naive CD4+ T cells sorted from blood. Subset meaning: CD45RA+ positively selected. CDR3 protein: CASSPDVAVSTYSYGYTF. DNA for the CDR3: TGTGCCAGCTCACCAGACGTGGCAGTAAGCACTTATTCCTATGGCTACACCTTC.